Here is one TCR beta chain with its context. The antigen this receptor binds is unknown. No much larger clone exists at a distance of one base, and base qualities are not known. Library prep was done by the immunoSEQ multiplex PCR assay. TCRdb obtained this table from immuneACCESS and retained in-frame rearrangements with V and J assigned. These tables miss some clones; where compared with another copy, unresolved V genes account for less than half of the shortfall, and the remainder is unexplained. For this sample there are about 68,000 clones; roughly 94% appear just once. The top ten constitute 1.3% to 1.5% of the sample. From its cysteine to its phenylalanine, the CDR3 spans 15 amino acids. The entry retains the CDR3 DNA only, 45 bases that are in frame from base 1. The trim is 3 bases for V and 1 base for J, with a gap of 13 bases between the germline ends. CDR1 is given as MGHRA and CDR2 as YSYEKL, both from the germline V gene.

This sample was included in a study of T cell changes during pregnancy in multiple sclerosis (dated by TCRdb to the late 2010s). A note on the overall study: The study looked at changes in the T cell repertoire across pregnancy in women with multiple sclerosis.

Sample: peripheral blood, taken in the second trimester of pregnancy. The rearrangement combines TRBV4-1 with TRBJ2-7; too little of a D gene remains to name it. The TCR was taken from a female donor in good health, enrolled as a control in a pregnancy study. The bases are TGCGCCAGCAGCCATCACAGTTCTTCTTCCTACGAGCAGTACTTC. It encodes CASSHHSSSSYEQYF.